A single sample is the source of the 25 T cell receptor beta chains below, sequenced in a study of human T cells and chemical hapten exposure. From the RACE reads, TCRdb called clonotypes with MiXCR, one entry per CDR3 protein. The table shows under 150,000 distinct CDR3 sequences, with 9.5% to 13% occurring only once. Time point given: patch test 1, 2 weeks after DPC sensitization. The treatment here: therapeutic diphenylcyclopropenone sensitization with weekly scalp DPC. The sequences come from whole blood, collected in connection with sensitization to the hapten diphenylcyclopropenone (DPC). The receptors were gathered from a woman aged 45-65 years with alopecia areata. Some clones in this sample may be carry-over from other donors' samples.

This clonotype was found a few times. The chain is built from TRBV11-2 and TRBJ2-3; maybe TRBD1 (5 bases). The CDR3 spans 15 residues. CDR1 and CDR2 from the germline V gene are SGHAT and FQNNGV. V was cut by 1 base and J by 4 bases, with 12 bases left in between. CDR3 protein: CASSLVPGISDTQYF. The CDR3 bases are TGTGCCAGCAGCTTAGTTCCAGGGATATCAGATACGCAGTATTTT.

This clonotype was counted a few times. The chain is built from TRBV5-1 and TRBJ2-3, with D unclear. Trimming removed 4 bases from V and 3 bases from J, with 15 bases in between. The germline CDR1 and CDR2 sequences are SGHRS and YFSETQ. The CDR3 contains 15 residues. Here the CDR3 reads CASSLLGDETDTQYF. The CDR3 region has the DNA TGCGCCAGCAGCCTACTCGGCGATGAAACAGATACGCAGTATTTT.

This clonotype was counted many times. This chain links TRBV4-3 with TRBJ1-6; D is undetermined. The CDR3 sequence is 18 residues long. Germline V lookup: CDR1 LGHNA, CDR2 YSLEER. The ends were cut back, 0 bases at V and 6 bases at J, with 18 bases in the middle. The CDR3 bases are TGCGCCAGCAGCCAAGACGATCTTGTGAACAGAGGTAATTCACCCCTCCACTTT. The encoded protein is CASSQDDLVNRGNSPLHF.

There are many counts of this clonotype. This sequence joins TRBV28 and TRBJ1-1; 7 nucleotides align to TRBD1. Germline V gives CDR1 MDHEN, CDR2 SYDVKM. Unmatched junction bases numbered 14, after V lost 5 bases and J lost 8 bases. CDR3 length equals 15 residues. This chain's CDR3 is CASSPGQNALEEAFF. The CDR3 coding sequence is TGTGCCAGCAGTCCGGGACAGAATGCCCTAGAGGAAGCTTTCTTT. Full variable domain (rest looked up from reference TRBV28 and TRBJ1-1): DVKVTQSSRYLVKRTGEKVFLECVQDMDHENMFWYRQDPGLGLRLIYFSYDVKMKEKGDIPEGYSVSREKKERFSLILESASTNQTSMYLCASSPGQNALEEAFFGQGTRLTVV.

The chain couples TRBV7-2 to TRBJ1-4; D remains unclear. Trimming cost V 3 bases and J 5 bases, with 4 bases left between them. Germline CDR1 and CDR2: SGHTA and FQGNSA. CDR3 length equals 12 residues. The DNA of the CDR3 is TGTGCCAGCAGCTTGGGGAATGAAAAACTGTTTTTT. Translated: CASSLGNEKLFF.

This clonotype was observed many times. This chain joins TRBV6-5 and TRBJ2-2; perhaps TRBD1 as D (6 bases). V was cut by 2 bases and J by 0 bases, with 13 bases left in between. There are 17 residues in the CDR3. Germline lookup yields CDR1 MNHEY and CDR2 SVGAGI. The CDR3 nucleotides read TGTGCCAGCAGTTACACTGGACAGCGCGCGAACACCGGGGAGCTGTTTTTT. Translation gives CASSYTGQRANTGELFF.

The chain employs TRBV19 and TRBJ2-3; unclear D gene. Between the trimmed V and J ends, which lost 9 bases and 5 bases, there was a span of 6 bases. The CDR3 covers 10 residues. The germline V gene has CDR1 LNHDA and CDR2 SQIVND (reference sequence). The CDR3 DNA reads as TGTGCCAGAGAAAGAGATACGCAGTATTTT. It is translated as CARERDTQYF.

This clonotype was seen ten or more times. The chain carries TRBV27 and TRBJ1-6, with TRBD1 matching 7 bases. This CDR3 is built from 13 residues. Germline CDR1 and CDR2: MNHEY and SMNVEV (reference sequence). Unmatched junction bases numbered 4, after V lost 5 bases and J lost 9 bases. DNA for the CDR3: TGTGCCAGCAGTGAGGGGGCAGGTTCACCCCTCCACTTT. This codes for CASSEGAGSPLHF.

This clonotype was recorded many times. V usage is TRBV2 and J usage is TRBJ2-2, with D tentatively TRBD2 (5 bases). Looked up from germline, CDR1 is SNHLY and CDR2 is FYNNEI. The CDR3 spans 14 residues. Trimming took 6 bases from V and 5 from J, leaving 13 bases between them. CDR3 region: CASRGLATTGELFF. CDR3 DNA: TGTGCCAGCAGAGGCCTAGCTACAACCGGGGAGCTGTTTTTT.

This clonotype was counted at least ten times. V and J are TRBV14 and TRBJ2-2; no clear D. V was shortened by 7 bases and J by 2 bases, with 8 bases between the two germline ends. The CDR3 has 13 residues. CDR1 is SGHDN and CDR2 is FVKESK in the germline V gene. This CDR3 is CASNKANTGELFF. Written as DNA, the CDR3 is TGTGCCAGCAATAAAGCTAACACCGGGGAGCTGTTTTTT.

The chain is built from TRBV10-2 and TRBJ1-6, with 8 bases that match TRBD1. V dropped 5 bases and J dropped 14; count of bases not matched to a gene: 14. The CDR3 spans 15 residues. The germline gives CDR1 WSHSY, CDR2 SAAADI. The CDR3 DNA reads as TGCGCCAGCAGTTCAGACTGGACAGGGCGGTCCACCCTCCACTTT. Translation: CASSSDWTGRSTLHF.

The chain carries TRBV6-1 and TRBJ1-2; 7 nucleotides line up with TRBD1. The germline V gene has CDR1 MNHNS and CDR2 SASEGT. CDR3 length equals 13 residues. Trimming cost V 10 bases and J 6 bases; bases outside gene matches: 11. CDR3 sequence reads: CANSPTGSHGYTF. The CDR3 nucleotides are TGTGCCAACTCGCCGACAGGGAGCCATGGCTACACCTTC.

The rearrangement joins TRBV11-2 to TRBJ2-5; 10 bases are a match to TRBD2. CDR3 length: 17 residues. J lost 1 base, V lost 2 bases, and 7 bases had no gene match. The germline V gene has CDR1 SGHAT and CDR2 FQNNGV. The DNA for the CDR3 is TGTGCCAGCAGCTTAAACCTCACTAGCGGGACCCAAGAGACCCAGTACTTC. The encoded protein is CASSLNLTSGTQETQYF. The full variable domain, with the rest looked up from reference TRBV11-2 and TRBJ2-5, is EAGVAQSPRYKIIEKRQSVAFWCNPISGHATLYWYQQILGQGPKLLIQFQNNGVVDDSQLPKDRFSAERLKGVDSTLKIQPAKLEDSAVYLCASSLNLTSGTQETQYFGPGTRLLVL.

This clonotype was seen many times. The V gene is TRBV20-1, the J gene TRBJ2-5, with D hard to call. Trimming took off 1 base at V and 2 bases at J, with 5 bases between the two ends. Germline lookup yields CDR1 DFQATT and CDR2 SNEGSKA (reference sequence). The CDR3 runs 12 residues. In nucleotides, the CDR3 is TGCAGTGCTAGAGGGGGTCAAGAGACCCAGTACTTC. It specifies CSARGGQETQYF.

The gene calls are TRBV24-1 and TRBJ2-5, with 9 bases that match TRBD2. After removal of 6 bases from V and 3 bases from J, the junction contained 7 bases not matched to a gene. The germline gives CDR1 KGHDR, CDR2 SFDVKD. The CDR3 covers 15 residues. The CDR3 DNA follows: TGTGCCACCAGTAAAGGTTCTAGCGGGGAAGAGACCCAGTACTTC. Protein: CATSKGSSGEETQYF.

The sample holds many counts of this clonotype. The rearrangement links TRBV6-5 to TRBJ2-7; perhaps TRBD2 as D (5 bases). The germline V and J ends were trimmed by 4 bases and 7 bases, with 11 bases remaining between them. The CDR3 length is 12 residues. Germline values: CDR1 MNHEY, CDR2 SVGAGI. The CDR3, as DNA: TGTGCCAGCAGTTCCTTTTCGGGGGAGCAGTACTTC. Amino acid sequence: CASSSFSGEQYF.

This clonotype was detected ten times or more. The rearrangement links TRBV9 to TRBJ2-1; 10 positions agree with TRBD2. The V and J ends lost 3 bases and 10 bases, in that order; junction bases with no gene match: 10. This CDR3 has 15 residues. CDR1 and CDR2 from the germline V gene are SGDLS and YYNGEE. The CDR3 sequence is CASSALAGERGEQFF. CDR3 coding DNA: TGTGCCAGCAGCGCTCTAGCGGGAGAACGAGGGGAGCAGTTCTTC.

This clonotype was recorded at least ten times. The J gene is TRBJ1-1, the V gene TRBV12-3 or TRBV12-4, with D unresolved. V was cut by 7 bases and J by 1 base, with 13 bases left in between. The CDR3 spans 14 residues. CDR3: CASTPSASNTEAFF. CDR3 nucleotides: TGTGCCAGCACTCCTTCAGCCTCGAACACTGAAGCTTTCTTT.

This clonotype was seen a few times. The V call is TRBV28, the J call TRBJ2-7; D is ambiguous. From germline, CDR1 is MDHEN and CDR2 SYDVKM. The germline V and J ends were trimmed by 4 bases and 7 bases, with 11 bases remaining between them. The CDR3 is 12 residues long. The CDR3 DNA reads TGTGCCAGCAGTTCCCCCCCTGGAGAGCAGTACTTC. Its protein product is CASSSPPGEQYF.

This clonotype has a handful of counts. This chain links TRBV27 with TRBJ1-1; 9 bases map to TRBD1. V lost 4 bases to trimming and J lost 3 bases; unmatched junction nucleotides: 0. CDR3 length equals 13 residues. The germline gives CDR1 MNHEY, CDR2 SMNVEV (reference sequence). The CDR3 region is CASSWTGDTEAFF. CDR3 bases: TGTGCCAGCAGTTGGACAGGGGACACTGAAGCTTTCTTT.

This clonotype was observed a few times. The chain couples TRBV2 to TRBJ1-5; no firm D call. V lost 5 bases, J lost 0 bases, and 5 bases lay in between. CDR3 length equals 13 residues. Germline CDR1 and CDR2: SNHLY and FYNNEI. The DNA of the CDR3 is TGTGCCAGCAGTACAGATAGCAATCAGCCCCAGCATTTT. Its translation: CASSTDSNQPQHF.

The table lists this clonotype with many counts. The chain couples TRBV5-5 to TRBJ1-4; D unresolved. Germline CDR1 reads SGHKS; CDR2 reads YYEKEE (reference sequence). This CDR3 is built from 15 residues. V was clipped by 2 bases and J by 5 bases, with 13 bases between them. For the CDR3, the DNA is TGTGCCAGCAGCTTCCTCTCCTACGGCAATGAAAAACTGTTTTTT. Translating gives CASSFLSYGNEKLFF.

The V gene is TRBV7-9, the J gene TRBJ1-6; D is ambiguous. The CDR3 contains 9 residues. V lost 2 bases and J lost 14, with 1 base in between. The germline gives CDR1 SEHNR, CDR2 FQNEAQ (reference sequence). The CDR3 is CASSLTLHF. CDR3 bases: TGTGCCAGCAGCTTAACCCTCCACTTT. Complete variable domain (other parts from reference TRBV7-9 and TRBJ1-6): DTGVSQNPRHKITKRGQNVTFRCDPISEHNRLYWYRQTLGQGPEFLTYFQNEAQLEKSRLLSDRFSAERPKGSFSTLEIQRTEQGDSAMYLCASSLTLHFGNGTRLTVT.

This clonotype was detected a few times. The rearrangement joins TRBV20-1 to TRBJ1-5; D might be TRBD1 (5 bases). The CDR3 runs to 15 residues. V dropped 2 bases and J dropped 3 bases, with 14 bases sitting between them. CDR1 and CDR2 from the germline V gene are DFQATT and SNEGSKA (reference sequence). CDR3 bases: TGCAGTGCTAGACCCGCGGGACGGATCAATCAGCCCCAGCATTTT. Protein sequence: CSARPAGRINQPQHF.

At least ten counts were recorded for this clonotype. The chain is built from TRBV6-1 and TRBJ1-5; TRBD1 is a possible D gene (6 bases). The germline V gene encodes CDR1 MNHNS and CDR2 SASEGT. V lost 8 bases and J lost 6, with 23 bases in between. CDR3 length: 16 amino acids. CDR3 DNA: TGTGCCAGCGATCGAGCGGGGGCGTCGTATAGTCAGCCCCAGCATTTT. It is translated as CASDRAGASYSQPQHF.